The subject of this entry is one TCR beta chain. Only in-frame clones appear in the TCRdb table, and some are missing; sequencing was by immunoSEQ multiplex PCR. The sample contains under 200,000 clones, roughly nine tenths of which appear only once. The source of the sample is a study of blood T cell repertoires in COVID-19. V trimming: 4 bases; J trimming: 0 bases; junction bases outside the gene matches: 6. Germline V gene data show CDR1 as LNHDA and CDR2 as SQIVND (reference sequence). The CDR3 length is 17 residues. V gene TRBV19 combines with J gene TRBJ1-5; 10 nucleotides agree with TRBD1. The TCR sequence derives from a woman in her sixties with COVID-19, enrolled during active disease. Sequenced material: peripheral blood. The CDR3 loop reads CASSTRGQGLSNQPQHF. The CDR3 nucleotides read TGTGCCAGTAGTACACGGGGACAGGGGCTTAGCAATCAGCCCCAGCATTTT.